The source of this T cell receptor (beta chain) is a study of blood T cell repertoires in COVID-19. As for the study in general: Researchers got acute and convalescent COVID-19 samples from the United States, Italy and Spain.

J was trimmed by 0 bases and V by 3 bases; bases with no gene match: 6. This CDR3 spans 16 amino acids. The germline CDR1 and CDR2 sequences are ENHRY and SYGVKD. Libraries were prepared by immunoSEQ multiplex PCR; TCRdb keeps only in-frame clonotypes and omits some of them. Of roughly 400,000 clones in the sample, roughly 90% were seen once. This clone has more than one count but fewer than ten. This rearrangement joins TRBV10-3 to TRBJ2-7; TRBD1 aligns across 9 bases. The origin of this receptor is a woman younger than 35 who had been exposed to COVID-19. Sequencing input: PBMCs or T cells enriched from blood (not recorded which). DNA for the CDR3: TGTGCCATCAGTGACCCCGGACAGGGGAACTCCTACGAGCAGTACTTC. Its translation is CAISDPGQGNSYEQYF.